This entry lists 3 T cell receptor beta chains sequenced from one sample in a study of shared clonotypes between healthy human individuals. Method: immunoSEQ multiplex PCR; TCRdb's copy keeps in-frame clones and lacks some. The repertoire holds about 710,000 clones, with 55% to 85% as singletons. Input material: memory CD4+ T cells sorted from blood. The subset here: CD45RA-negative fraction. The source is a woman aged 25 to 39 in good health.

V and J are TRBV6-1 and TRBJ1-4, with D possibly matching TRBD1 (5 bases). Trimming removed 1 base at V and 5 bases at J, with 8 bases between. Germline CDR1 and CDR2: MNHNS and SASEGT. This CDR3 has 14 residues. CDR3 sequence reads: CASSEGGGNEKLFF. CDR3 coding DNA: TGTGCCAGCAGTGAAGGGGGGGGAAATGAAAAACTGTTTTTT.

The chain carries TRBV10-3 and TRBJ2-5, with 7 positions matching TRBD1. Germline lookup yields CDR1 ENHRY and CDR2 SYGVKD. Trimming removed 4 bases from V and 1 base from J; junction bases left unmatched: 3. The CDR3 spans 14 residues. CDR3 coding DNA: TGTGCCATCAGTGGGCCAGGGGGCCAAGAGACCCAGTACTTC. It codes for CAISGPGGQETQYF.

The chain joins TRBV5-1 to TRBJ2-7, with a possible D match to TRBD1 (6 bases). The V and J ends lost 3 bases and 1 base respectively, with 14 bases between them. The CDR3 covers 15 residues. Germline V gene lookup returns CDR1 SGHRS and CDR2 YFSETQ. The CDR3 bases are TGCGCCAGCAGCTCTCAACCGGGACAATCCTACGAGCAGTACTTC. Its translation is CASSSQPGQSYEQYF.